The rows below give T cell receptor beta chains drawn from one sample of a study of PD-1 blockade in classical Hodgkin lymphoma. The repertoire was sequenced with immunoSEQ multiplex PCR; TCRdb's copy has only in-frame clones and lacks some. This table has about 6,700 clones, 76% appearing once. The sample in question was peripheral blood mononuclear cells (PBMCs), obtained before the fourth cycle of nivolumab. The receptors come from a human donor with classical Hodgkin lymphoma. CDR3s include the opening cysteine and the closing phenylalanine or tryptophan. The D gene is left open where the match is weak. Clone size is given for some rows only: seen once, a few or many times, or a class if the clone is expanded.

j_call,clone_size,d_call,v_call,cdr3_aa,cdr3_nt
TRBJ2-7,-,-,TRBV7-3,CASSQGPEDEQYF,TGTGCCAGCAGCCAGGGGCCAGAGGACGAGCAGTACTTC
TRBJ2-1,-,-,TRBV6-1,CASREARANEQFF,TGTGCCAGCAGGGAGGCAAGGGCCAATGAGCAGTTCTTC
TRBJ2-1,-,-,TRBV7-2,CASSPSGGWVNEQFF,TGTGCCAGCAGCCCCTCGGGGGGCTGGGTAAATGAGCAGTTCTTC
TRBJ2-2,-,TRBD1,TRBV7-2,CASSRETGIGELFF,TGTGCCAGCAGCAGAGAGACAGGGATCGGGGAGCTGTTTTTT
TRBJ2-2,-,TRBD2,TRBV19,CASSMAAGGSGELFF,TGTGCCAGTAGTATGGCAGCGGGAGGAAGCGGGGAGCTGTTTTTT
TRBJ2-7,-,-,TRBV29-1,CSVPAEGYEQYF,TGCAGCGTTCCAGCGGAGGGCTACGAGCAGTACTTC
TRBJ2-7,few,TRBD1,TRBV2,CASSATGWYEQYF,TGTGCCAGCAGTGCGACAGGGTGGTACGAGCAGTACTTC
TRBJ2-3,-,-,TRBV19,CASSARVRPRTDTQYF,TGTGCCAGTAGTGCTCGGGTCCGACCGAGGACAGATACGCAGTATTTT
TRBJ2-7,few,TRBD2,TRBV12-5,CASGIAGGEQYF,TGTGCTAGTGGCATAGCGGGAGGCGAGCAGTACTTC
TRBJ2-3,-,TRBD1,TRBV13,CASSSVGQGKADTQYF,TGTGCCAGCAGCTCAGTGGGACAGGGGAAAGCAGATACGCAGTATTTT
TRBJ2-3,-,TRBD2,TRBV7-2,CASSPSTSSTDTQYF,TGTGCCAGCAGCCCCTCGACTAGCAGCACAGATACGCAGTATTTT
TRBJ2-7,-,-,TRBV14,CASSPQEFPYEQYF,TGTGCCAGCAGCCCTCAAGAGTTCCCCTACGAGCAGTACTTC
TRBJ2-2,-,-,TRBV7-9,CASSLKGSTGELFF,TGTGCCAGCAGCTTAAAGGGATCGACCGGGGAGCTGTTTTTT
TRBJ2-7,few,TRBD2,TRBV7-2,CASSPGLADYEQYF,TGTGCCAGCAGCCCAGGACTAGCGGACTACGAGCAGTACTTC
TRBJ2-1,-,TRBD2,TRBV4-1,CASSQDYSGGNEQFF,TGCGCCAGCAGCCAAGATTATAGCGGGGGCAATGAGCAGTTCTTC